This T cell receptor beta chain was recovered during a study of control samples from healthy donors and cancer patients. TCRdb's copy holds only in-frame clones and misses some; the assay was immunoSEQ multiplex PCR. With some 190,000 clones in the sample, the ten largest clones hold around 2%. With V trimmed by 5 bases and J by 6 bases, 6 bases remained unmatched. This CDR3 spans 14 amino acids. Germline V gene sequence: CDR1 SGHTA, CDR2 FQGNSA. The sequence derives from a woman in her twenties or thirties in good health. V and J are TRBV7-2 and TRBJ2-3, with 9 bases fitting TRBD2. The specimen sequenced was blood. The CDR3 DNA reads TGTGCCAGCAGCAGCGGGGGGTCACCGGATACGCAGTATTTT. It specifies CASSSGGSPDTQYF.